The source of this TCR beta chain is a study of T-cell memory formation after mild COVID-19. The study, taken as a whole, reports: Clones contracting across day 15 to 85 had a balanced CD4/CD8 profile; later expanding clones leaned CD4+. Largely, contracting CD4+ clones fell within CM and EM, and contracting CD8+ clones within EMRA.

The germline V and J ends were trimmed by 0 bases and 6 bases, with 15 bases remaining between them. The CDR3 is 16 amino acids. CDR1 is SGHRS and CDR2 is YFSETQ in the germline V gene. This clonotype was found a few times. The target antigen is unknown. Using its own MiXCR run on the 5' RACE reads, TCRdb lists one record per CDR3 protein. The sample yields about 200,000 distinct CDR3 sequences, around 17% seen once. This chain links TRBV5-1 with TRBJ1-4; a weak D match, TRBD1 (5 bases). The sequence derives from an adult woman who had mild COVID-19 (a few samples of this study predate the infection). Cell type and time point are not known. Sequenced: PBMCs or a T cell subset sorted from them (not recorded which). CDR3 amino acids: CASSLAVGEVDEKLFF. CDR3 sequence (DNA): TGCGCCAGCAGCTTGGCAGTGGGGGAGGTAGATGAAAAACTGTTTTTT.